Here is one T cell receptor (beta chain) with its context. TCRdb independently ran MiXCR on the RT-PCR reads; one entry per CDR3 protein. The sample yields over 150,000 distinct CDR3 sequences, approximately 30% seen once. The data originate from a study of patients and donors after allogeneic stem cell transplantation. Per the germline V gene, CDR1 is MDHEN and CDR2 is SYDVKM. Trimming cost V 5 bases and J 3 bases, with 16 bases left between them. The CDR3 is 16 amino acids. The sample consisted of blood, either unsorted or a sorted T cell fraction (not recorded which). The rearrangement links TRBV28 to TRBJ1-4; the D is unclear. This TCR came from a human donor who was either an allogeneic HSCT recipient or a stem cell or donor lymphocyte infusion donor (not recorded which). It is not recorded whose cells these are; they may come from a transplant donor. The DNA of the CDR3 is TGTGCCAGCAGTCGCCCGGCGGGGAGTCCTAATGAAAAACTGTTTTTT. Translating gives CASSRPAGSPNEKLFF.